This T cell receptor beta chain was recorded in a study of metastatic and nonmetastatic thyroid tumors. Findings and caveats of the study: The reported finding was significantly higher TCR beta diversity in malignant thyroid tumors relative to benign nodules, in blood and tumor.

This clone has ten or more counts. Its antigen is not known. No treatment had been given to any patient before thyroid surgery. The germline gives CDR1 LGHNA, CDR2 YSLEER. The CDR3 consists of 17 residues. Trimming stripped 0 bases from V and 8 bases from J, with 19 bases between. TCRdb re-clonotyped the PCR reads through MiXCR. Here the sample spans about 39,000 clones, about 12% being singletons. The V and J genes are TRBV4-3 and TRBJ2-2, with a possible D match to TRBD2 (5 bases). This TCR was recovered from a male donor with papillary thyroid cancer or a benign thyroid nodule (not recorded which). Some clones in this sample may be carry-over from other donors' samples. The sample comprised blood. This CDR3 is CASSQDRAGLKVGELFF. The CDR3 coding sequence is TGCGCCAGCAGCCAAGATCGGGCGGGCCTTAAAGTTGGGGAGCTGTTTTTT.